This record concerns one TCR beta chain sequence. The data belong to a study of blood T cell repertoires in COVID-19. Study information: Material from acute and convalescent COVID-19 was sourced from the United States, Italy and Spain. Sample material is recorded as cDNA or gDNA derived from T cells, B-cell-depleted T cells, or PBMCs.

Data came from immunoSEQ multiplex PCR; TCRdb stores just in-frame clones and leaves some out. The sample contains a few hundred thousand clones, about 90% of which appear only once. Study members were between about 18 and 90 years old and lived in roughly 24 US regions. Cohort placement rested on clinical history that participants reported themselves. Trimming shortened V by 5 bases and J by 7 bases, and 12 bases separated the two germline ends. Per the germline V gene, CDR1 is MDHEN and CDR2 is SYDVKM. The CDR3 is 14 amino acids. The source of this sequence is a woman aged 30 to 39 who had been exposed to COVID-19. The chain recombines TRBV28 with TRBJ1-6; no clear D gene. Sequencing was performed on PBMCs or T cells enriched from blood (not recorded which). CDR3 region: CASSESGYNSPLHF. The DNA for the CDR3 is TGTGCCAGCAGTGAGAGCGGATACAATTCACCCCTCCACTTT.